The 27 T cell receptor beta chains presented below share a single source sample, sequenced in a study of immune evolution from preneoplasia to lung adenocarcinoma. Produced via immunoSEQ multiplex PCR; TCRdb's table is partial and in-frame only. The sample has 3,200 or so clones, roughly 73% seen once; the top ten hold about 9.5%. The sequenced sample was FFPE minimally invasive lung adenocarcinoma tissue. The receptors derive from a person between 55 and 80 years old with lung adenocarcinoma.

This chain connects TRBV6-6 to TRBJ1-1; TRBD1 matches at 8 bases. CDR3 size: 14 residues. Germline lookup yields CDR1 MNHNY and CDR2 SVGAGI (reference sequence). The ends lost 0 bases at V and 8 bases at J; junction bases unmatched: 5. The CDR3 DNA sequence: TGTGCCAGCAGTTACTCGCGCGGACAGGGAGAAGCTTTCTTT. It specifies CASSYSRGQGEAFF.

This clone was counted between two and nine times. The chain couples TRBV29-1 to TRBJ1-2; 7 bases match TRBD1. Germline V lookup: CDR1 SQVTM, CDR2 ANQGSEA. This CDR3 is built from 14 residues. J gave up 5 bases and V 4 bases, and 10 bases lay outside the gene matches. The CDR3 here is CSVAAGTAQYGYTF. CDR3 DNA sequence: TGCAGCGTTGCCGCCGGGACAGCACAATATGGCTACACCTTC.

V is TRBV6-7 and J is TRBJ1-2; 7 bases line up with TRBD1. TRBV6-7 is marked as an open reading frame, function uncertain. Unmatched junction bases numbered 9, after V lost 6 bases and J lost 2 bases. The CDR3 spans 15 residues. This CDR3 is CASRKTGTTNYGYTF. In nucleotides, the CDR3 is TGTGCCAGCAGAAAGACAGGGACAACAAACTATGGCTACACCTTC.

The CDR3 coding sequence is TGCGCCAGCAGCTTGGTTGCGGGACTCTACAATGAGCAGTTCTTC. Protein product: CASSLVAGLYNEQFF. The rearrangement links TRBV5-1 to TRBJ2-1; D possibly corresponds to TRBD2 (6 bases). The germline V and J ends were trimmed by 0 bases and 3 bases, with 10 bases remaining between them. Germline values: CDR1 SGHRS, CDR2 YFSETQ. The CDR3 runs to 15 residues.

V is TRBV30 and J is TRBJ1-6, with D possibly being TRBD1 (5 bases). CDR1 is GTSNPN, CDR2 SVGIG, per germline (reference sequence). The CDR3 spans 15 residues. V shed 1 base and J shed 0 bases, with 7 bases lying between them. CDR3 amino acids: CAWSGGSSYNSPLHF. Written as DNA, the CDR3 is TGTGCCTGGAGTGGGGGCAGCTCCTATAATTCACCCCTCCACTTT.

The chain has TRBV7-2 and TRBJ2-7; TRBD1 aligns across 12 bases. The V and J ends lost 4 bases and 4 bases, in that order; junction bases with no gene match: 5. The germline V gene encodes CDR1 SGHTA and CDR2 FQGNSA. CDR3 length: 15 residues. This chain's CDR3 is CASSWGQGAVYEQYF. The CDR3, as DNA: TGTGCCAGCAGCTGGGGACAGGGGGCGGTATACGAGCAGTACTTC. The variable domain in full, completed from reference TRBV7-2 and TRBJ2-7, reads GAGVSQSPSNKVTEKGKDVELRCDPISGHTALYWYRQSLGQGLEFLIYFQGNSAPDKSGLPSDRFSAERTGGSVSTLTIQRTQQEDSAVYLCASSWGQGAVYEQYFGPGTRLTVT.

The chain has TRBV10-1 and TRBJ2-7, with no clear D. V gave up 4 bases and J gave up 6 bases, with 13 bases separating them. The CDR3 contains 13 residues. Germline assignment: CDR1 WNHNN and CDR2 SYGVQD (reference sequence). Here the CDR3 reads CASSANPQSEQYF. CDR3 in DNA: TGCGCCAGCAGTGCGAACCCCCAATCCGAGCAGTACTTC.

V gene TRBV18 combines with J gene TRBJ2-7, with 9 bases matching TRBD2. Germline V gives CDR1 KGHSH, CDR2 LQKENI. This CDR3 spans 13 amino acids. Trimming cost V 8 bases and J 1 base; bases outside gene matches: 3. CDR3 amino acids: CASHSGSSYEQYF. In DNA form, the CDR3 reads TGTGCCAGCCATAGCGGGAGTTCCTACGAGCAGTACTTC.

The chain combines TRBV30 with TRBJ2-6; the D gene is possibly TRBD1 (6 bases). Germline V gene data show CDR1 as GTSNPN and CDR2 as SVGIG (reference sequence). CDR3 length equals 13 residues. V lost 5 bases, J lost 2 bases, and 7 bases lay in between. The DNA for the CDR3 is TGTGCCTGGCGGACAGCTGGGGCCAACGTCCTGACTTTC. This codes for CAWRTAGANVLTF.

Remarks on this clone: Mismatch with germline at one junction end may stem from a read error. The CDR3 nucleotides read TGTGCCAACAGCGTAGCCCCCCAGGGCGCCTACGAGCAGTACTTC. As protein: CANSVAPQGAYEQYF. J is TRBJ2-7 and V is TRBV9; the D gene is possibly TRBD1 (5 bases). Looked up from germline, CDR1 is SGDLS and CDR2 is YYNGEE. The CDR3 consists of 15 residues. The full variable domain, in which reference TRBV9 and TRBJ2-7 provide the parts outside the CDR3, is DSGVTQTPKHLITATGQRVTLRCSPRSGDLSVYWYQQSLDQGLQFLIQYYNGEERAKGNILERFSAQQFPDLHSELNLSSLELGDSALYFCANSVAPQGAYEQYFGPGTRLTVT.

This clone came up a few times. The chain combines TRBV27 with TRBJ2-5, with TRBD2 matching 16 bases. CDR1 is MNHEY, CDR2 SMNVEV, per germline (reference sequence). V was pared by 5 bases and J by 5 bases, with 5 bases of the junction left unmatched. This CDR3 has 16 residues. The DNA for the CDR3 is TGTGCCAGCAGTCCACCGGGACTAGCGGGAGGGGAGACCCAGTACTTC. Translation: CASSPPGLAGGETQYF.

The chain employs TRBV14 and TRBJ2-2; D may match TRBD1 or TRBD2 (6 bases each). The V end lost 4 bases, the J end lost 6 bases, and 18 bases lay between the germline ends. Germline lookup yields CDR1 SGHDN and CDR2 FVKESK. This CDR3 has 16 residues. CDR3 nucleotides: TGTGCCAGCAGCCCCATAGGGGGGAGTGACGCCGGGGAGCTGTTTTTT. It yields the protein CASSPIGGSDAGELFF.

The V and J genes are TRBV6-5 and TRBJ2-1, with 8 bases that match TRBD2. Germline loops: CDR1 MNHEY, CDR2 SVGAGI. The CDR3 spans 14 residues. Trimming removed 0 bases from V and 7 bases from J; junction bases left unmatched: 2. CDR3 coding DNA: TGTGCCAGCAGTTACTCGACTAGCGTAAATGAGCAGTTCTTC. Residues: CASSYSTSVNEQFF.

J is TRBJ1-1 and V is TRBV6-9, with D hard to call. In germline, CDR1 is MNHGY, CDR2 SVAAGI. Trimming shortened V by 3 bases and J by 0 bases, and 11 bases separated the two germline ends. This CDR3 is 15 amino acids long. The CDR3 nucleotides are TGTGCCAGCAGTTACGGGGTCGTCATGAACACTGAAGCTTTCTTT. Translation: CASSYGVVMNTEAFF.

The chain joins TRBV6-4 to TRBJ1-2, with 8 bases fitting TRBD1. The germline V gene has CDR1 MRHNA and CDR2 SNTAGT. V dropped 0 bases and J dropped 7; count of bases not matched to a gene: 7. The CDR3 has 15 residues. CDR3 coding DNA: TGTGCCAGCAGTGACTCCGGGCAGGGGGCATTTGGCTACACCTTC. Translating gives CASSDSGQGAFGYTF.

With regard to this clone: An end of the junction does not agree with germline; a read error may underlie this. This chain joins TRBV7-7 and TRBJ2-7; 9 bases map to TRBD1. From germline, CDR1 is SSHAT and CDR2 FNYEAQ (reference sequence). The CDR3 length is 13 residues. The CDR3 here is CASSSGQGLEQYF. DNA for the CDR3: TGTGCTAGCAGCTCGGGACAGGGTCTCGAGCAGTACTTC. Complete variable domain (other parts from reference TRBV7-7 and TRBJ2-7): GAGVSQSPRYKVTKRGQDVTLRCDPISSHATLYWYQQALGQGPEFLTYFNYEAQPDKSGLPSDRFSAERPEGSISTLTIQRTEQRDSAMYRCASSSGQGLEQYFGPGTRLTVT.

The chain joins TRBV6-6 to TRBJ1-5, with TRBD1 matching over 9 bases. The CDR3 loop spans 16 amino acids. J lost 4 bases, V lost 5 bases, and 9 bases had no gene match. Germline assignment: CDR1 MNHNY and CDR2 SVGAGI (reference sequence). CDR3 in amino acids: CASSPGDRAKNQPQHF. CDR3 bases: TGTGCCAGCAGTCCGGGGGACAGGGCTAAAAATCAGCCCCAGCATTTT.

Concerning this clone itself: This specimen includes other DNA sequences encoding the same CDR3. The chain uses TRBV7-9 and TRBJ2-2; D may be TRBD2 (6 bases). CDR3 length: 18 amino acids. Trimming removed 7 bases from V and 8 bases from J, with 29 bases in between. Looked up from germline, CDR1 is SEHNR and CDR2 is FQNEAQ (reference sequence). The DNA for the CDR3 is TGTGCCAGCACAGCTATAGCTAGCCGGGAGTCTAGGGCTGGGGAGCTGTTTTTT. It codes for CASTAIASRESRAGELFF.

The rearrangement joins TRBV6-1 to TRBJ2-7; 7 bases are a match to TRBD1. Germline CDR1 and CDR2: MNHNS and SASEGT. The CDR3 consists of 15 residues. V lost 6 bases to trimming and J lost 0 bases; unmatched junction nucleotides: 8. The DNA for the CDR3 is TGTGCCAGCAGCCTCCTTGACAGGGCCTCCTACGAGCAGTACTTC. Its protein is CASSLLDRASYEQYF.

This chain connects TRBV6-7 to TRBJ2-1; possibly TRBD2 for D (5 bases). TRBV6-7 carries the ORF label, with uncertain function. V gave up 7 bases and J gave up 2 bases, with 12 bases separating them. CDR3 length: 14 residues. The CDR3 DNA reads as TGTGCCAGCAAGCGGATTCTGCCCTACAATGAGCAGTTCTTC. This gives the protein CASKRILPYNEQFF.

The V and J genes are TRBV29-1 and TRBJ2-1, with 9 bases fitting TRBD2. Unmatched junction bases numbered 13, after V lost 5 bases and J lost 5 bases. Germline loops: CDR1 SQVTM, CDR2 ANQGSEA. The CDR3 extends over 16 amino acids. CDR3 in DNA: TGCAGCGTTCTCCCCTATTTGACTAGCGGAGACAATGAGCAGTTCTTC. It is translated as CSVLPYLTSGDNEQFF.

The chain couples TRBV6-5 to TRBJ1-1; tentatively, D is TRBD1 (6 bases). This CDR3 is 13 amino acids long. CDR1 is MNHEY, CDR2 SVGAGI, per germline. V was pared by 8 bases and J by 3 bases, with 13 bases between. The CDR3 bases are TGTGCCAGCCAGGGGCCGAAGGACACTGAAGCTTTCTTT. Protein sequence: CASQGPKDTEAFF.

The V and J genes are TRBV29-1 and TRBJ1-1; D not resolved. Trimming removed 3 bases from V and 1 base from J, with 6 bases in between. The CDR3 spans 12 residues. Germline V gives CDR1 SQVTM, CDR2 ANQGSEA. Written as DNA, the CDR3 is TGCAGCGTTGAGTTCACGAACACTGAAGCTTTCTTT. This gives the protein CSVEFTNTEAFF.

This clone was picked up a small number of times. The V call is TRBV19, the J call TRBJ2-4; TRBD2 agrees at 10 bases. Germline loops: CDR1 LNHDA, CDR2 SQIVND (reference sequence). The J segment lost 7 bases and the V segment lost 6 bases, leaving 15 bases of the junction unmatched. This CDR3 has 17 residues. Written as DNA, the CDR3 is TGTGCCAGTAGCCAAAGTGCGGCTAGCGGGAGTAATAACATTCAGTACTTC. It codes for CASSQSAASGSNNIQYF.

The chain joins TRBV28 to TRBJ1-4; TRBD1 is a possible D gene (5 bases). V was clipped by 2 bases and J by 4 bases, with 8 bases between them. The CDR3 totals 14 residues. Germline loops: CDR1 MDHEN, CDR2 SYDVKM. The chain's CDR3 is CASSLPGINEKLFF. CDR3 DNA sequence: TGTGCCAGCAGTTTACCAGGGATTAATGAAAAACTGTTTTTT.

The chain combines TRBV6-1 with TRBJ2-1; D is unclear. The germline gives CDR1 MNHNS, CDR2 SASEGT. V was pared by 2 bases and J by 0 bases, with 11 bases between. The CDR3 is made up of 16 amino acids. In DNA, the CDR3 is TGTGCCAGCAGTGAATTGGTTATGAACTCCTACAATGAGCAGTTCTTC. Translating it yields CASSELVMNSYNEQFF.

This rearrangement joins TRBV7-8 to TRBJ2-1; TRBD1 agrees at 8 bases. With 5 bases clipped from V and 0 bases from J, the junction kept 9 bases outside the gene matches. Looked up from germline, CDR1 is SGHVS and CDR2 is FQNEAQ. The CDR3 has 17 amino acids. CDR3 DNA sequence: TGTGCCAGCAGCCTGAGCCGACAGGGGAGCTCCTACAATGAGCAGTTCTTC. Translating it yields CASSLSRQGSSYNEQFF.